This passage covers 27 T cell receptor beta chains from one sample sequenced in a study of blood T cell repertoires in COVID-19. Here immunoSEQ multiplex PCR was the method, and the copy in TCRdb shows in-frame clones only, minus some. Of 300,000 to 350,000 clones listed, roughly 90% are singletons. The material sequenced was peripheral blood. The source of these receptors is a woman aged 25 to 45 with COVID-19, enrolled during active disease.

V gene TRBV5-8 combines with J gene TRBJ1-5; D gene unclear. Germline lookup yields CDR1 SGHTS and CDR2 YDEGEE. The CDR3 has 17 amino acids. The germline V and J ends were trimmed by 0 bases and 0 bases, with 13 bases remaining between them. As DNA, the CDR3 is TGTGCCAGCAGCTTGGGATTCGACACCTATAGCAATCAGCCCCAGCATTTT. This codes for CASSLGFDTYSNQPQHF.

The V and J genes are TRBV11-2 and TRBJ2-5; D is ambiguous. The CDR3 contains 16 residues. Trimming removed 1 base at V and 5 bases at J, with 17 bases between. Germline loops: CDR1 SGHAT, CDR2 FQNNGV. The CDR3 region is CASSLVIARLGETQYF. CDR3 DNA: TGTGCCAGCAGCTTAGTAATTGCTAGGTTGGGTGAGACCCAGTACTTC.

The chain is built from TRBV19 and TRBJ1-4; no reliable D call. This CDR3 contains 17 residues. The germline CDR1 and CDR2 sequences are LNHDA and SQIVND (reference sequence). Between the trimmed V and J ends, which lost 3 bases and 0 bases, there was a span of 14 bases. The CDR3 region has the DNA TGTGCCAGTAGTATGACTACATTAAGATCAACTAATGAAAAACTGTTTTTT. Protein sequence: CASSMTTLRSTNEKLFF.

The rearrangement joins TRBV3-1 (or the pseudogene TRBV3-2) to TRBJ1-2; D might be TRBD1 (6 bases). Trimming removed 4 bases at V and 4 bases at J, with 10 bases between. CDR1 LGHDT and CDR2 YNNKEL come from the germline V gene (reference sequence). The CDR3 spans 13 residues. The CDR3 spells CASSPDRLYGYTF. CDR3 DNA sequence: TGTGCCAGCAGCCCCGACAGGCTCTATGGCTACACCTTC.

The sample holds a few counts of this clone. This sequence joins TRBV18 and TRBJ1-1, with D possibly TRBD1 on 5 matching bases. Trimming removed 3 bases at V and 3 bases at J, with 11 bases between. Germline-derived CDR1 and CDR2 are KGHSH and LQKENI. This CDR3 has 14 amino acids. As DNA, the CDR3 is TGTGCCAGCTCACCTAGCCAGGGTCACACTGAAGCTTTCTTT. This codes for CASSPSQGHTEAFF.

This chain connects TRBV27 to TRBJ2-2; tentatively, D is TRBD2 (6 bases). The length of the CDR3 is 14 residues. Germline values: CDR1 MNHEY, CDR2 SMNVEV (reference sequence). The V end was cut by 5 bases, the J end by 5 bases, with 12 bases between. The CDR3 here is CASSVLASTGELFF. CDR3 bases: TGTGCCAGCAGTGTACTAGCCTCAACCGGGGAGCTGTTTTTT.

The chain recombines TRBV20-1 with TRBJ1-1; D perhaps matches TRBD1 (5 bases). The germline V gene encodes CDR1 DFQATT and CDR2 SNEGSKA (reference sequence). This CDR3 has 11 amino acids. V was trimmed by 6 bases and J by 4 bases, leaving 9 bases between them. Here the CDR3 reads CSARQSTEAFF. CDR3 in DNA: TGCAGTGCCAGACAGTCCACTGAAGCTTTCTTT.

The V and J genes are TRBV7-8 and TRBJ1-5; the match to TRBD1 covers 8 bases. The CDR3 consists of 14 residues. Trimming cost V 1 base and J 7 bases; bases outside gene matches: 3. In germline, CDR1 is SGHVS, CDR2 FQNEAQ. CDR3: CASSLGQGTQPQHF. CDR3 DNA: TGTGCCAGCAGCTTAGGACAGGGGACCCAGCCCCAGCATTTT.

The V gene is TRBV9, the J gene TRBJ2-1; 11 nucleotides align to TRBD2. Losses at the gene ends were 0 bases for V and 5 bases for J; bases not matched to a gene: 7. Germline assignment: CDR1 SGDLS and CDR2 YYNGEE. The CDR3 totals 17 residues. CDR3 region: CASSVGLAGWADNEQFF. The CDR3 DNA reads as TGTGCCAGCAGCGTAGGACTAGCGGGATGGGCTGACAATGAGCAGTTCTTC.

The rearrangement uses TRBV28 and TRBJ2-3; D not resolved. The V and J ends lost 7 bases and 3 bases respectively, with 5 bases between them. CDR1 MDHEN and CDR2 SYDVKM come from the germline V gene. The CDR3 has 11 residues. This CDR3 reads CASTRTDTQYF. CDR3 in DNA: TGTGCCAGCACTCGTACAGATACGCAGTATTTT.

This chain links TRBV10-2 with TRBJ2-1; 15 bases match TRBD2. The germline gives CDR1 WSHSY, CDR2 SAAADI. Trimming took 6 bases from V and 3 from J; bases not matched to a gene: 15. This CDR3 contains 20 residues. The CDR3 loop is CASRGAGTSGRHWIYNEQFF. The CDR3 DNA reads TGCGCCAGCAGGGGGGCCGGGACTAGCGGGAGGCATTGGATCTACAATGAGCAGTTCTTC.

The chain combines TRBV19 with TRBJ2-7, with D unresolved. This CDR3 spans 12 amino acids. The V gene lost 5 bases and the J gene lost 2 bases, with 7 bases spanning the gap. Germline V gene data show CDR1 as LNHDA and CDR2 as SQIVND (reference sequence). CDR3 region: CASSPDTYEQYF. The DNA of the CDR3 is TGTGCCAGTAGTCCAGATACCTACGAGCAGTACTTC.

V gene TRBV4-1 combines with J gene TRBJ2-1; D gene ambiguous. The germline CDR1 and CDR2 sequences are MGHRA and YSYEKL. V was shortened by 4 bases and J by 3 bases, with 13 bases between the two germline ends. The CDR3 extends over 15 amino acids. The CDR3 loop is CASSLVLSYYNEQFF. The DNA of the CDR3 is TGCGCCAGCAGCCTGGTCCTATCGTACTACAATGAGCAGTTCTTC.

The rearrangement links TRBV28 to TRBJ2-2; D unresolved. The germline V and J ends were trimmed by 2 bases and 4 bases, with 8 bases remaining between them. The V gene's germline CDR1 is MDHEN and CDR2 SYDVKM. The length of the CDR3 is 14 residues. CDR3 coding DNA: TGTGCCAGCAGTTTAGCAGGTACCACCGGGGAGCTGTTTTTT. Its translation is CASSLAGTTGELFF.

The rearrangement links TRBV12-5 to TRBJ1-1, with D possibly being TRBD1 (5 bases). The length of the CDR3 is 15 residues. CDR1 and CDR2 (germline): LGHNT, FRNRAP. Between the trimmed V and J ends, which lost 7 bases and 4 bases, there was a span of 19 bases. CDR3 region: CASALPSQGFTEAFF. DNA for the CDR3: TGTGCTAGTGCCCTCCCCAGCCAGGGTTTCACTGAAGCTTTCTTT.

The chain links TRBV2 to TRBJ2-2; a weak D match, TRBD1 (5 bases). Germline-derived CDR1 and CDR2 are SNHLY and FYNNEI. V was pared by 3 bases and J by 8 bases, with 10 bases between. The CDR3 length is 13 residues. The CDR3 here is CASSDSGYGELFF. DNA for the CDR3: TGTGCCAGCAGTGATTCAGGGTATGGGGAGCTGTTTTTT. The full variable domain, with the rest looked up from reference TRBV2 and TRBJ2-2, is EPEVTQTPSHQVTQMGQEVILRCVPISNHLYFYWYRQILGQKVEFLVSFYNNEISEKSEIFDDQFSVERPDGSNFTLKIRSTKLEDSAMYFCASSDSGYGELFFGEGSRLTVL.

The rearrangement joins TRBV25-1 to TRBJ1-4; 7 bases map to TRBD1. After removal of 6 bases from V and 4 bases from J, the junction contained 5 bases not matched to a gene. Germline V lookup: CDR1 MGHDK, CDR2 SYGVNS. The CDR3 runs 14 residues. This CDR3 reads CASSRTGGNEKLFF. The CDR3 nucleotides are TGTGCCAGCAGCCGGACAGGAGGTAATGAAAAACTGTTTTTT.

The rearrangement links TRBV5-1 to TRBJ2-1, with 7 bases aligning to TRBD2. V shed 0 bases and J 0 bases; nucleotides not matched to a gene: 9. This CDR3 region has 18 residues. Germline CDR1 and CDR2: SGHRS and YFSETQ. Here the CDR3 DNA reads TGCGCCAGCAGCTTGGACGTGTCGGGACTAACCTCCTACAATGAGCAGTTCTTC. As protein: CASSLDVSGLTSYNEQFF.

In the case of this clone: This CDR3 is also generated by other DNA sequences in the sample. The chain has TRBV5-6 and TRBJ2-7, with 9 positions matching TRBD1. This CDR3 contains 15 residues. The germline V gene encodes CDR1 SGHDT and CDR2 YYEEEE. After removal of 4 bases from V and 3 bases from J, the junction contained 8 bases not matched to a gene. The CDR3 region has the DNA TGTGCCAGCAGCCTAGGGGGACAGGGAATCTACGAGCAGTACTTC. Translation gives CASSLGGQGIYEQYF.

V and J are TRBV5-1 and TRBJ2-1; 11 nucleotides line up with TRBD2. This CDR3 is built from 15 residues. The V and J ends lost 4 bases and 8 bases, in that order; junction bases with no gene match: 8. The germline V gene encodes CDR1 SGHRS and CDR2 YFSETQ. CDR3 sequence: CASSLAASGRYEQFF. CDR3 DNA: TGCGCCAGCAGCCTGGCGGCTAGCGGGAGGTATGAGCAGTTCTTC.

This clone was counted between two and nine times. The CDR3 DNA is TGTGCCTGGAGCAGACAGAACACCGGGGAGCTGTTTTTT. It translates to CAWSRQNTGELFF. V and J are TRBV30 and TRBJ2-2; D is ambiguous. Germline CDR1 and CDR2: GTSNPN and SVGIG (reference sequence). Deletions cut 3 bases from V and 1 base from J, with 6 bases between. There are 13 residues in the CDR3.

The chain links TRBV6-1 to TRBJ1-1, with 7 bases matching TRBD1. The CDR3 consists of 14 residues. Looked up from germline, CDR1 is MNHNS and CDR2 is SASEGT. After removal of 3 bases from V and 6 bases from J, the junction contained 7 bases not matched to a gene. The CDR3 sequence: CASSDGRGRPEAFF. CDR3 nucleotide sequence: TGTGCCAGCAGTGATGGAAGGGGGCGACCTGAAGCTTTCTTT.

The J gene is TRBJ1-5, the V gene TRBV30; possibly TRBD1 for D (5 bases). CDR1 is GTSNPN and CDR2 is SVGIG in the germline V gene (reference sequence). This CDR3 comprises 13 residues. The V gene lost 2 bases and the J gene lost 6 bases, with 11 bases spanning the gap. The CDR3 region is CAWSLQGVQPQHF. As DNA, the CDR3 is TGTGCCTGGAGTTTGCAGGGTGTTCAGCCCCAGCATTTT.

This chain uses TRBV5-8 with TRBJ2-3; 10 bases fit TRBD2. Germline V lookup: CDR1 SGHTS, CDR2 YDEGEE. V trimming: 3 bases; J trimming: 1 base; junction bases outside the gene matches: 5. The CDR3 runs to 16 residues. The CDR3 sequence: CASSWTLAGGTDTQYF. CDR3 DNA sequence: TGTGCCAGCAGCTGGACCCTAGCGGGAGGCACAGATACGCAGTATTTT. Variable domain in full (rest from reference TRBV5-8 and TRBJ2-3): EAGVTQSPTHLIKTRGQQATLRCSPISGHTSVYWYQQALGLGLQFLLWYDEGEERNRGNFPPRFSGRQFPNYSSELNVNALELEDSALYLCASSWTLAGGTDTQYFGPGTRLTVL.

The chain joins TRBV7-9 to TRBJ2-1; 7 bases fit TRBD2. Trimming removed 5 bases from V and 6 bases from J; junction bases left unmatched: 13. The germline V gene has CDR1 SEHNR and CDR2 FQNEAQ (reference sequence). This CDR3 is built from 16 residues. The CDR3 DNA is TGTGCCAGCAGCATCGAAGGACTAGAGGGTGGCAATGAGCAGTTCTTC. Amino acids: CASSIEGLEGGNEQFF. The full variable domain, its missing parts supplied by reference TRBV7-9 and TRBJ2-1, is DTGVSQNPRHKITKRGQNVTFRCDPISEHNRLYWYRQTLGQGPEFLTYFQNEAQLEKSRLLSDRFSAERPKGSFSTLEIQRTEQGDSAMYLCASSIEGLEGGNEQFFGPGTRLTVL.

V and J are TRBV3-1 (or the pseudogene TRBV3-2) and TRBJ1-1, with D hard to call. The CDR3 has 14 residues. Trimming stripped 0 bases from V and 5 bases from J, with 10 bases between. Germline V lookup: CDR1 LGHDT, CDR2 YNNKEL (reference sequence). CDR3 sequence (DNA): TGTGCCAGCAGCCAAGATACGGGGTTAACTGAAGCTTTCTTT. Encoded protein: CASSQDTGLTEAFF.

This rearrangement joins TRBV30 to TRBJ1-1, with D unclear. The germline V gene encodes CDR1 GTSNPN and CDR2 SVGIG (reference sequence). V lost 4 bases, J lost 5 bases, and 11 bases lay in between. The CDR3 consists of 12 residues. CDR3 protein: CAWMRVATEAFF. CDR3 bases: TGTGCCTGGATGCGGGTAGCTACTGAAGCTTTCTTT.